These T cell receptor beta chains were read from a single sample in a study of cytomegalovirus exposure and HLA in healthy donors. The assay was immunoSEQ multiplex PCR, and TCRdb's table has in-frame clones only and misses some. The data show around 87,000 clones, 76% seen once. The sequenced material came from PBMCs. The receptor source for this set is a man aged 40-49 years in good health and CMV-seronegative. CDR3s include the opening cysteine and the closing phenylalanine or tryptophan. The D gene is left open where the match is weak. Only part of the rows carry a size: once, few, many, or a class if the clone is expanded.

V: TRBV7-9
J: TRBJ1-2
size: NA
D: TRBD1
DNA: TGTGCCAGCAGCCCCGTCGGGACAGGGGGCGATGGCTACACCTTC
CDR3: CASSPVGTGGDGYTF

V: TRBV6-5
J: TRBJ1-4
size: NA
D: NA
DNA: TGTGCCAGCAGTTCCGGGGGACGGTTATTTAGTGAAAAACTGTTTTTT
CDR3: CASSSGGRLFSEKLFF

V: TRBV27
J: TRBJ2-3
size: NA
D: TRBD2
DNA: TGTGCCAGCAGCAGCCTGAGCGGGGTTTGGACGTATTTT
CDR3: CASSSLSGVWTYF

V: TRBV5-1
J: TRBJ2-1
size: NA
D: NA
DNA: TGCGCCAGCACTATCGGGGATTTCGATGAGCAGTTCTTC
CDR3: CASTIGDFDEQFF

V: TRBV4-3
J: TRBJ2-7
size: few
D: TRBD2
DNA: TGCGCCAGCAGCCAAGGGGCTAGCGGGGCAAGTGAGCAGTACTTC
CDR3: CASSQGASGASEQYF

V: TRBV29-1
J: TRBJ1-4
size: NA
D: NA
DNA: TGCAGCGCCACGGGTCCCGAAAATGAAAAACTGTTTTTT
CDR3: CSATGPENEKLFF

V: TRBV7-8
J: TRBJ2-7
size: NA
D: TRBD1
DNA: TGTGCCAGCAGCGTAAGCCGGGACAGGGGCCCCGAACGGGTCTGCGAGCAGTACTTC
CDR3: CASSVSRDRGPERVCEQYF

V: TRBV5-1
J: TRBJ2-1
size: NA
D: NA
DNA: TGCGCCAGCAGCTTGGGGGAGGACAATGAGCAGTTCTTC
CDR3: CASSLGEDNEQFF

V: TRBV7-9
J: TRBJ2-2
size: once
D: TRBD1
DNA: TGTGCCAGCAGCCCGGGACAGGCCGGGGAGCTGTTTTTT
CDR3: CASSPGQAGELFF

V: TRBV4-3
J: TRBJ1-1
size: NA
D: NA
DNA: TGCGCCAGCAGCCAAGGCCTGTATCTTCGGGGGACCCCTGAAGCTTTCTTT
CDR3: CASSQGLYLRGTPEAFF

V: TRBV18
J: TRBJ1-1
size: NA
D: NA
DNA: TGTGCCAGCTCCCTAACGGAGACTGAAGCTTTCTTT
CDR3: CASSLTETEAFF

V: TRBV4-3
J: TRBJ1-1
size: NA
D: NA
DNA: TGCGCCAGCAGCCAAGTGGGGCGGAACACTGAAGCTTTCTTT
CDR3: CASSQVGRNTEAFF

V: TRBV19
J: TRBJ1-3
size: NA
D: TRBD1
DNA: TGTGCCAGTAGTGTTCGGGACAGGGCAGTACCCACCATATATTTT
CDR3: CASSVRDRAVPTIYF

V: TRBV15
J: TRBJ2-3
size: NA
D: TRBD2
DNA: TGTGCCACCAGCAGGACTAGCGAAAGCACAGATACGCAGTATTTT
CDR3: CATSRTSESTDTQYF

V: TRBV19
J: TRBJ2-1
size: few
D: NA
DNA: TGTGCCAGTAGTTTTCTCCGTGGGGTGCGGGATGAGCAGTTCTTC
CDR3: CASSFLRGVRDEQFF

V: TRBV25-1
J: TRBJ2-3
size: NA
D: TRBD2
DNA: TGTGCCAGCAGTGAATACCCAGGACTAGCGGGGGGCACAGATACGCAGTATTTT
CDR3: CASSEYPGLAGGTDTQYF

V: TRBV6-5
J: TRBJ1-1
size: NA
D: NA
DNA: TGTGCCAGCAGGGCAGCGGAGGGGACTGAAGCTTTCTTT
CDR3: CASRAAEGTEAFF

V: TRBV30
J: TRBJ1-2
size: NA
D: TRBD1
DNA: TGTGCCTGGAGCGGGACAGGGGGATTGATTATCGATGGCTACACCTTC
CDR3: CAWSGTGGLIIDGYTF

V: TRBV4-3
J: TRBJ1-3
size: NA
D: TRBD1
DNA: TGCGCCAGCAGCCAAAACAGGGGCGCTGGAAACACCATATATTTT
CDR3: CASSQNRGAGNTIYF

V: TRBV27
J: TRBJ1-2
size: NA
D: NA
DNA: TGTGCCAGCAGTCACAGGGACTATGGCTACACCTTC
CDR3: CASSHRDYGYTF

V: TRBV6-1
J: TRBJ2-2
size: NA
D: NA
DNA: TGTGCCGGCGGGGGCGGTGAAGCCGGGGAGCTGTTTTTT
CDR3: CAGGGGEAGELFF

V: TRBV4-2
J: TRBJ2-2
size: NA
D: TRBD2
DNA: TGTGCCAGCAGCCAGGAACCGTACACTAGCGTCGGAACCGGGGAGCTGTTTTTT
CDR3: CASSQEPYTSVGTGELFF

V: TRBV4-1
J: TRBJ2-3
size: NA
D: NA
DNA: TGCGCCAGCAGCAAACCGGGACTGGGCACAGATACGCAGTATTTT
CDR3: CASSKPGLGTDTQYF

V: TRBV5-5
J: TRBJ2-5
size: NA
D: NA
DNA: TGTGCCAGCAGCTTGCAGTTGGTAGGGGGAGAGACCCAGTACTTC
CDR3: CASSLQLVGGETQYF

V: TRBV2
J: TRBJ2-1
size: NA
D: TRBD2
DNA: TGTGCCAGCACGAGACTAGCGGGGGGTGGTGAGCAGTTCTTC
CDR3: CASTRLAGGGEQFF

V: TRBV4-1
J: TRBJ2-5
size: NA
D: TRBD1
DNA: TGCGCCAGCAGCCAAGATGAAGGGGGCCGGGAGACCCAGTACTTC
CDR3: CASSQDEGGRETQYF

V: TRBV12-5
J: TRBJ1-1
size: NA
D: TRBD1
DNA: TGTGCTAGTGTCGACACAGGGGGCAGGGACACTGAAGCTTTCTTT
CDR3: CASVDTGGRDTEAFF

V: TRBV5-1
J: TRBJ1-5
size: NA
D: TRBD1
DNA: TGCGCCAGCAGCTTGGGACAGGGGTCTTACCAGCCCCAGCATTTT
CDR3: CASSLGQGSYQPQHF

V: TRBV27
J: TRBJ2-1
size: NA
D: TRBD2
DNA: TGTGCCAGCAGTTTAGGGGCGGGAGGCTCCTACAATGAGCAGTTCTTC
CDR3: CASSLGAGGSYNEQFF

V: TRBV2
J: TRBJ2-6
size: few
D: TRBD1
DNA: TGTGCCAGCATCACACCGGGACAGGGTCCCTCTGGGGCCAACGTCCTGACTTTC
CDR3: CASITPGQGPSGANVLTF

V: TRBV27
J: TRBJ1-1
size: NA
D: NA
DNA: TGTGCCAGCAGTTTATCGCCGGGGGTGAACACTGAAGCTTTCTTT
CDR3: CASSLSPGVNTEAFF

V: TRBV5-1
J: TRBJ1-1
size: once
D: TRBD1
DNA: TGCGCCAGCAGCGGGGGGACAGGGGGGAGTGAAGCTTTCTTT
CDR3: CASSGGTGGSEAFF

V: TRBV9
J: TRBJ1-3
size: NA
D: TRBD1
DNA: TGTGCCAGCAGCGTAGTAGACAGGGGTAAAAACACCATATATTTT
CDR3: CASSVVDRGKNTIYF

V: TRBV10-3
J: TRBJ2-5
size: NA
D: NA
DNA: TGTGCCATCAGCGCGCTGGAGGAGCAGTACTTC
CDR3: CAISALEEQYF

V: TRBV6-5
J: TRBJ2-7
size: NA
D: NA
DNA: TGTGCCAGCAGCTACGACAGGTACAACTCCTACGAGCAGTACTTC
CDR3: CASSYDRYNSYEQYF

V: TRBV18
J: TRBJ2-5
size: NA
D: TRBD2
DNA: TGTGCCAGCTCACCAGCGGGGGGCGCGGAGACCCAGTACTTC
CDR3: CASSPAGGAETQYF

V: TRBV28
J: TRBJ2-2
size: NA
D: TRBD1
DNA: TGTGCCAGCAGTCCCCGGACAGGGCTCTCCGGGGAGCTGTTTTTT
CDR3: CASSPRTGLSGELFF

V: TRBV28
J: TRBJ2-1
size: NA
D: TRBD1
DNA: TGTGCCAGCAGTCCGATGACAGGGGCCGAACCCCATTTGTACAATGAGCAGTTCTTC
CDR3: CASSPMTGAEPHLYNEQFF

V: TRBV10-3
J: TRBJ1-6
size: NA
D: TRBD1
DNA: TGTGCCATCAGGGGAGACAGGGGAAGGACCTATAATTCACCCCTCCACTTT
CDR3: CAIRGDRGRTYNSPLHF

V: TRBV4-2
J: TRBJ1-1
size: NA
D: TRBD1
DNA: TGTGCCAGCAGCCAGTCAATCAGTAGGGGGCGTGGAGCTTTCTTT
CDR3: CASSQSISRGRGAFF

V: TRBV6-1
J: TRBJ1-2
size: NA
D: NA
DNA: TGTGCCAGCAGGCAGGGATATGGCTACACCTTC
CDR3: CASRQGYGYTF

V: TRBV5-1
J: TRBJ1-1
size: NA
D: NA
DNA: TGCGCCAGCAGCTTTAATAGTCTGAACACTGAAGCTTTCTTT
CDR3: CASSFNSLNTEAFF

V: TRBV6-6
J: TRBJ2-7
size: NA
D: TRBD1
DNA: TGTGCCAGCAGAAGCTCAGGGACAGGGGCCTACGAGCAGTACTTC
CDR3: CASRSSGTGAYEQYF

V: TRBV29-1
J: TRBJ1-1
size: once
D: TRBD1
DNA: TGCAGCGTTGCGGGCTGGGACAGGGGAGGGAACACTGAAGCTTTCTTT
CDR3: CSVAGWDRGGNTEAFF

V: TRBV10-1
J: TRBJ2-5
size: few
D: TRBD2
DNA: TGCGCCAGCAGTGCCTGGCGGGGGAGGGAGACCCAGTACTTC
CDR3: CASSAWRGRETQYF

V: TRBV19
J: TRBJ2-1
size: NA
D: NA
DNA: TGTGCCAGTAGTATTCCGGGCCTGAGGGACAATGAGCAGTTCTTC
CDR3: CASSIPGLRDNEQFF

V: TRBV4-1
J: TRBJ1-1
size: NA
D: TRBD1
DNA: TGCGCCAGCAGCCGCGGACAGGCCCGTGGGGGAGAAGCTTTCTTT
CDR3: CASSRGQARGGEAFF

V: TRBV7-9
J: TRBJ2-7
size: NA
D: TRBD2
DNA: TGTGCCAGCAGCCACCCGGGGGAACTAGCGGGTTCCTACGAGCAGTACTTC
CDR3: CASSHPGELAGSYEQYF

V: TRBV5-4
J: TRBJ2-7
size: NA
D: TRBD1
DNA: TGTGCCAGCAGCTGGACAGGCGGGGAGCAGTACTTC
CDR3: CASSWTGGEQYF

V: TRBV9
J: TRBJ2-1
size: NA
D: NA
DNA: TGTGCCAGCAGCGTAGAGGACCCGGGAAGGACCAATGAGCAGTTCTTC
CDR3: CASSVEDPGRTNEQFF

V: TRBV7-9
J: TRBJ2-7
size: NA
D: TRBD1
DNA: TGTGCCAGCAGAGGGGGGACAGGGAGTTCCTACGAGCAGTACTTC
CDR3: CASRGGTGSSYEQYF

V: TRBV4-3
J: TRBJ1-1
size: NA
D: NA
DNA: TGCGCCAGCAGCCAGGCACCGGGGTCCCGCACTGAAGCTTTCTTT
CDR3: CASSQAPGSRTEAFF

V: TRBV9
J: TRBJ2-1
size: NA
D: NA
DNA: TGTGCCAGCAGTAAAGGGGCTCCCTCCAATGAGCAGTTCTTC
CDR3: CASSKGAPSNEQFF

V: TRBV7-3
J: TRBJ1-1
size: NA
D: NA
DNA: TGTGCCAGCAGCTTTATGGAGGAGACTGAAGCTTTCTTT
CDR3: CASSFMEETEAFF

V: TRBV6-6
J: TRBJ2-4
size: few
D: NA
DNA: TGTGCCAGCACTTCCAGGGGATTGGGGAAAAACATTCAGTACTTC
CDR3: CASTSRGLGKNIQYF